The rows below give T cell receptor beta chains drawn from one sample of a study of blood T cell repertoires in COVID-19. Profiling relied on immunoSEQ multiplex PCR, and the TCRdb table lists in-frame clones only, not all of them. The sample has about 87,000 clones; approximately 85% are singletons. Sequences were obtained from peripheral blood. These receptor sequences come from a woman over 75 with COVID-19, enrolled during active disease. Each CDR3 is given with its conserved first and last residue. A D gene is named only where the DNA matches it firmly. Size tells how often a clone was seen (once, few, many) or the class of an expanded clone, and some rows leave it out.

v_call	j_call	d_call	clone_size	cdr3_aa	cdr3_nt
TRBV29-1	TRBJ1-2	TRBD1	-	CSGADRGGYGYTF	TGCAGCGGAGCAGACAGGGGAGGCTATGGCTACACCTTC
TRBV18	TRBJ2-2	-	once	CASSPWKGGTGELFF	TGTGCCAGCTCACCTTGGAAAGGGGGTACCGGGGAGCTGTTTTTT
TRBV18	TRBJ2-5	-	-	CASSPRREQETQYF	TGTGCCAGCTCACCGCGCAGGGAACAAGAGACCCAGTACTTC
TRBV21-1	TRBJ2-7	-	-	CASSQTGTGAYEQYF	TGTGCCAGCAGCCAGACCGGGACAGGGGCCTACGAGCAGTACTTC
TRBV2	TRBJ2-4	TRBD2	-	CASSEDSGGIGIQYF	TGTGCCAGCAGTGAAGATAGCGGGGGGATTGGCATTCAGTACTTC
TRBV10-3	TRBJ2-7	-	-	CAISKLSYEQYF	TGTGCCATCTCAAAACTCTCCTACGAGCAGTACTTC
TRBV11-1	TRBJ2-3	-	-	CASSLAGGPQDTQYF	TGTGCCAGCAGCTTAGCGGGGGGGCCGCAGGATACGCAGTATTTT
TRBV28	TRBJ2-7	-	-	CASNTWDFSYEQYF	TGTGCCAGCAATACCTGGGACTTTTCCTACGAGCAGTACTTC
TRBV25-1	TRBJ1-1	-	-	CASRWGEGTEAFF	TGTGCCAGCAGGTGGGGAGAGGGCACTGAAGCTTTCTTT
TRBV2	TRBJ2-7	-	-	CASIPDEGVSYEQYF	TGTGCCAGCATCCCCGATGAGGGAGTCTCCTACGAGCAGTACTTC
TRBV10-2	TRBJ2-3	-	-	CASSGQGGADTQYF	TGCGCCAGCAGTGGACAGGGAGGCGCAGATACGCAGTATTTT
TRBV5-5	TRBJ1-1	-	-	CASSFTGTEAFF	TGTGCCAGCAGCTTCACGGGGACTGAAGCTTTCTTT
TRBV11-2	TRBJ2-2	-	once	CASSLAYPRTGELFF	TGTGCCAGCAGCTTAGCCTACCCGCGGACCGGGGAGCTGTTTTTT
TRBV18	TRBJ1-1	TRBD1	once	CASSPKQGITEAFF	TGTGCCAGCTCACCAAAACAGGGGATCACTGAAGCTTTCTTT
TRBV7-3	TRBJ1-1	-	-	CASSLIGGNTEAFF	TGTGCCAGCAGCTTAATAGGGGGGAACACTGAAGCTTTCTTT
TRBV19	TRBJ2-2	-	-	CASTHLGLSNTGELFF	TGTGCCAGTACCCACCTGGGACTGTCGAACACCGGGGAGCTGTTTTTT
TRBV18	TRBJ2-3	-	-	CASSPVPGVAVTDTQYF	TGTGCCAGCTCACCAGTTCCGGGGGTAGCGGTCACAGATACGCAGTATTTT
TRBV5-5	TRBJ2-5	-	-	CASSLSSWAETQYF	TGTGCCAGCAGCTTATCGTCTTGGGCAGAGACCCAGTACTTC
TRBV18	TRBJ2-5	TRBD2	-	CASSPGGFQETQYF	TGTGCCAGCTCACCCGGGGGGTTCCAAGAGACCCAGTACTTC
TRBV12-3/TRBV12-4	TRBJ1-5	-	-	CASSLGPNQPQHF	TGTGCCAGCAGTTTAGGGCCCAATCAGCCCCAGCATTTT
TRBV28	TRBJ2-7	TRBD2	-	CASRKMTSLYEQYF	TGTGCCAGCAGGAAGATGACTAGCCTCTACGAGCAGTACTTC
TRBV10-3	TRBJ2-3	TRBD2	-	CAIRRGVGTDTQYF	TGTGCCATCAGGCGGGGGGTGGGCACAGATACGCAGTATTTT
TRBV18	TRBJ1-2	TRBD1	-	CASAPGQGAEGYTF	TGTGCCAGCGCCCCGGGACAGGGGGCAGAAGGCTACACCTTC
TRBV6-5	TRBJ1-6	TRBD1	-	CASSYGQAPLHF	TGTGCCAGCAGTTACGGACAGGCCCCCCTCCACTTT
TRBV28	TRBJ1-2	TRBD1	-	CATPGSGGNGYTF	TGTGCCACCCCTGGGTCAGGGGGGAACGGCTACACCTTC
TRBV7-9	TRBJ2-7	TRBD1	-	CASSQGQFYEQYF	TGTGCCAGCAGCCAGGGACAGTTCTACGAGCAGTACTTC
TRBV2	TRBJ2-5	-	-	CASSLSETQYF	TGTGCCAGCAGCCTTAGTGAGACCCAGTACTTC
TRBV5-3	TRBJ2-3	-	-	CARSWSGGPDTQYF	TGTGCCAGAAGCTGGTCGGGGGGCCCAGATACGCAGTATTTT
TRBV6-1	TRBJ2-1	TRBD2	-	CASSEMGGGVSQFF	TGTGCCAGCAGTGAAATGGGCGGGGGGGTATCGCAGTTCTTC
TRBV19	TRBJ1-4	-	once	CASMTAGSNEKLFF	TGTGCCAGTATGACAGCTGGGTCTAATGAAAAACTGTTTTTT
TRBV19	TRBJ2-7	-	-	CASSVLSPPYEQYF	TGTGCCAGTAGTGTACTTAGTCCCCCCTACGAGCAGTACTTC
TRBV19	TRBJ1-5	TRBD1	-	CASSPTGEQVQPQHF	TGTGCCAGTAGCCCGACAGGGGAGCAGGTTCAGCCCCAGCATTTT
TRBV20-1	TRBJ2-5	TRBD2	-	CSASRGLAVTQYF	TGCAGTGCTAGTCGGGGACTAGCTGTGACCCAGTACTTC
TRBV5-1	TRBJ2-1	TRBD1	once	CASSLTGYNEQFF	TGCGCCAGCAGCCTGACAGGGTACAATGAGCAGTTCTTC
TRBV28	TRBJ2-1	-	-	CASSQLQNYNEQFF	TGTGCCAGCAGTCAGTTACAAAACTACAATGAGCAGTTCTTC